The 29 T cell receptor beta chains presented below share a single source sample, sequenced in a study of blood T cell repertoires in COVID-19. Only in-frame clones appear in the TCRdb table, and some are missing; sequencing was by immunoSEQ multiplex PCR. Of roughly 150,000 clones in the sample, 65% to 85% were seen once. The specimen was peripheral blood. These receptors came from a woman in her seventies who had recovered from COVID-19.

The J gene is TRBJ2-3, the V gene TRBV5-4, with D tentatively TRBD1 (6 bases). Germline V gene sequence: CDR1 SGHNT, CDR2 YYREEE (reference sequence). The CDR3 is made up of 15 amino acids. V gave up 4 bases and J gave up 0 bases, with 12 bases separating them. The CDR3 DNA reads TGTGCCAGCAGCACAGGGACACCTAGCACAGATACGCAGTATTTT. Protein: CASSTGTPSTDTQYF.

This rearrangement joins TRBV18 to TRBJ2-3, with a possible D match to TRBD1 (5 bases). CDR1 KGHSH and CDR2 LQKENI come from the germline V gene. The CDR3 loop spans 16 amino acids. V was shortened by 3 bases and J by 6 bases, with 19 bases between the two germline ends. CDR3 amino acids: CASSPAGSGFTDTQYF. The CDR3 nucleotides read TGTGCCAGCTCACCGGCAGGGTCCGGTTTCACCGATACGCAGTATTTT.

This clone was counted a single time. A read error may account for a junction end that differs from germline. The rearrangement uses TRBV2 and TRBJ1-1; D perhaps matches TRBD1 (6 bases). The CDR3 totals 13 residues. CDR1 and CDR2 (germline): SNHLY, FYNNEI. The CDR3 sequence is CASSVVWDTEAFF. The CDR3 DNA reads TGTGCCAGCAGTGTTGTTTGGGACACCGAAGCTTTCTTT. The full variable domain, in which reference TRBV2 and TRBJ1-1 provide the parts outside the CDR3, is EPEVTQTPSHQVTQMGQEVILRCVPISNHLYFYWYRQILGQKVEFLVSFYNNEISEKSEIFDDQFSVERPDGSNFTLKIRSTKLEDSAMYFCASSVVWDTEAFFGQGTRLTVV.

The chain couples TRBV3-1 (or the pseudogene TRBV3-2) to TRBJ2-1, with D tentatively TRBD2 (5 bases). The CDR3 loop spans 13 amino acids. In germline, CDR1 is LGHDT, CDR2 YNNKEL (reference sequence). The germline V and J ends were trimmed by 5 bases and 12 bases, with 17 bases remaining between them. Written as DNA, the CDR3 is TGTGCCAGCAGCGAGGACTGGAACATGAGGCAGTTCTTC. Translating it yields CASSEDWNMRQFF.

V and J are TRBV5-5 and TRBJ1-2; the D gene is possibly TRBD1 (6 bases). Germline-derived CDR1 and CDR2 are SGHKS and YYEKEE (reference sequence). The CDR3 totals 13 residues. Trimming removed 2 bases at V and 10 bases at J, with 15 bases between. CDR3 sequence (DNA): TGTGCCAGCAGCTTCATATGGGGGCAGCTCTACACCTTC. It specifies CASSFIWGQLYTF.

This rearrangement joins TRBV11-2 to TRBJ1-1, with 7 bases lining up with TRBD1. CDR3 length: 15 residues. In germline, CDR1 is SGHAT, CDR2 FQNNGV. Trimming took 4 bases from V and 0 from J; bases not matched to a gene: 5. As DNA, the CDR3 is TGTGCCAGCAGCTCCCGGGGACAGATGAACACTGAAGCTTTCTTT. Its translation: CASSSRGQMNTEAFF.

As regards this clone: Other DNA sequences of this sample code for an identical CDR3. The V call is TRBV30, the J call TRBJ1-5, with D hard to call. V was shortened by 0 bases and J by 6 bases, with 6 bases between the two germline ends. Germline V lookup: CDR1 GTSNPN, CDR2 SVGIG (reference sequence). CDR3 length: 12 residues. This CDR3 is CAWSVRGQPQHF. CDR3 DNA: TGTGCCTGGAGTGTACGGGGTCAGCCCCAGCATTTT.

The chain combines TRBV21-1 with TRBJ1-1. TRBV21-1 is an annotated pseudogene. The CDR3 extends over 11 amino acids. The CDR3 DNA sequence: TGTGCCCCCGGGGGGAGCACTGAAGCTTTCTTT. As protein: CAPGGSTEAFF.

V and J are TRBV3-1 (or the pseudogene TRBV3-2) and TRBJ2-1, with D unclear. Trimming pared 4 bases from V and 9 bases from J, leaving 10 bases between. The germline V gene encodes CDR1 LGHDT and CDR2 YNNKEL (reference sequence). This CDR3 is built from 12 residues. The CDR3 DNA reads as TGTGCCAGCAGCCCCAGAGGTGGTGAGCAGTTCTTC. Encoded protein: CASSPRGGEQFF.

The V gene is TRBV7-2, the J gene TRBJ2-7; no definite D call. The germline V and J ends were trimmed by 5 bases and 2 bases, with 4 bases remaining between them. This CDR3 region has 11 residues. Germline CDR1 SGHTA, CDR2 FQGNSA. This CDR3 is CASSPAYEQYF. DNA for the CDR3: TGTGCCAGCAGCCCCGCCTACGAGCAGTACTTC.

In its sample, this clone was seen many times. CDR3 loop: CASSQPDLGGGNQPQHF. CDR3 nucleotide sequence: TGTGCCAGCAGCCAACCGGACCTGGGGGGAGGCAATCAGCCCCAGCATTTT. V gene TRBV4-2 combines with J gene TRBJ1-5; D is possibly TRBD1 (5 bases). The V gene's germline CDR1 is LGHNA and CDR2 YNFKEQ. The CDR3 spans 17 residues. V was cut by 2 bases and J by 2 bases, with 16 bases left in between.

This clone was counted a single time. The gene calls are TRBV7-9 and TRBJ1-6; TRBD1 agrees at 8 bases. CDR1 is SEHNR and CDR2 is FQNEAQ in the germline V gene (reference sequence). V shed 8 bases, J shed 8 bases, and the junction held 5 bases outside the gene matches. The CDR3 runs 13 residues. CDR3 protein: CASHRGVDSPLHF. The CDR3 nucleotides are TGTGCCAGCCACAGGGGGGTGGATTCACCCCTCCACTTT.

The chain couples TRBV9 to TRBJ1-5; D unresolved. The V end was cut by 4 bases, the J end by 0 bases, with 5 bases between. Germline lookup yields CDR1 SGDLS and CDR2 YYNGEE. The CDR3 has 13 residues. The CDR3 DNA reads TGTGCCAGCAGCCCAAATAGCAATCAGCCCCAGCATTTT. It encodes CASSPNSNQPQHF.

This clone was counted a single time. The V gene is TRBV5-1, the J gene TRBJ1-2, with 9 bases that match TRBD1. CDR1 and CDR2 (germline): SGHRS, YFSETQ. The V segment lost 4 bases and the J segment 5 bases; nucleotides outside the gene matches: 6. This CDR3 comprises 14 residues. CDR3 sequence (DNA): TGCGCCAGCAGCGCCGCAGGACAGGGGTATGGCTACACCTTC. Translated: CASSAAGQGYGYTF.

The chain combines TRBV4-1 with TRBJ2-7, with D maybe TRBD2 (5 bases). This CDR3 is 14 amino acids long. CDR1 MGHRA and CDR2 YSYEKL come from the germline V gene. Trimming stripped 1 base from V and 3 bases from J, with 10 bases between. CDR3 sequence: CASSQGGSVYEQYF. In DNA form, the CDR3 reads TGCGCCAGCAGCCAAGGTGGTAGCGTCTACGAGCAGTACTTC.

The rearrangement uses TRBV28 and TRBJ1-5, with 9 bases identical to TRBD1. V dropped 6 bases and J dropped 4; count of bases not matched to a gene: 4. This CDR3 contains 14 residues. Germline loops: CDR1 MDHEN, CDR2 SYDVKM. CDR3: CASSPGTGNQPQHF. The DNA for the CDR3 is TGTGCCAGCAGCCCCGGGACAGGGAATCAGCCCCAGCATTTT.

The chain couples TRBV18 to TRBJ1-2; 7 bases align to TRBD1. Germline CDR1 KGHSH, CDR2 LQKENI. The V gene end was trimmed by 2 bases and the J gene end by 2 bases; junction bases not matched to a gene: 5. The CDR3 has 15 residues. CDR3 sequence reads: CASSPNSGGNYGYTF. The CDR3, as DNA: TGTGCCAGCTCACCAAACTCAGGGGGAAACTATGGCTACACCTTC.

The CDR3 sequence: CASSQEGQATNEQFF. The CDR3 bases are TGCGCCAGCAGCCAAGAGGGTCAGGCCACGAATGAGCAGTTCTTC. The chain uses TRBV4-3 and TRBJ2-1; D uncertain. CDR1 LGHNA and CDR2 YSLEER come from the germline V gene. V was trimmed by 0 bases and J by 7 bases, leaving 13 bases between them. This CDR3 contains 15 residues.

This chain joins TRBV5-1 and TRBJ1-1; no firm D call. This CDR3 spans 14 amino acids. V dropped 4 bases and J dropped 4 bases, with 14 bases sitting between them. Germline CDR1 reads SGHRS; CDR2 reads YFSETQ. DNA for the CDR3: TGCGCCAGCAGCCCCCTGGAGGGAGTCACTGAAGCTTTCTTT. It encodes CASSPLEGVTEAFF. The whole variable domain, remainder taken from reference TRBV5-1 and TRBJ1-1, is KAGVTQTPRYLIKTRGQQVTLSCSPISGHRSVSWYQQTPGQGLQFLFEYFSETQRNKGNFPGRFSGRQFSNSRSEMNVSTLELGDSALYLCASSPLEGVTEAFFGQGTRLTVV.

The chain employs TRBV5-1 and TRBJ2-2; a weak D match, TRBD1 (6 bases). CDR1 is SGHRS, CDR2 YFSETQ, per germline. The CDR3 runs 16 residues. V lost 2 bases and J 4 bases, leaving 15 bases between the germline ends. CDR3 amino acids: CASSFRTVQATGELFF. In nucleotides, the CDR3 is TGCGCCAGCAGCTTCCGGACAGTCCAGGCCACCGGGGAGCTGTTTTTT.

The chain is built from TRBV15 and TRBJ2-1, with a weak D call TRBD2 (5 bases). The ends were cut back, 3 bases at V and 5 bases at J, with 23 bases in the middle. Germline V gives CDR1 LNHNV, CDR2 YYDKDF (reference sequence). CDR3 length equals 18 residues. The CDR3 reads CATSSPRRLGAANNEQFF. CDR3 DNA sequence: TGTGCCACCAGCAGCCCCCGGAGGTTGGGAGCGGCCAACAATGAGCAGTTCTTC.

The sample holds many counts of this clone. V is TRBV2 and J is TRBJ2-3, with 8 positions matching TRBD2. This CDR3 comprises 16 residues. V shed 5 bases, J shed 2 bases, and the junction held 9 bases outside the gene matches. The germline gives CDR1 SNHLY, CDR2 FYNNEI. CDR3 DNA sequence: TGTGCCAGCAGTCGGGGGGGAGGGACCTACACAGATACGCAGTATTTT. Its protein product is CASSRGGGTYTDTQYF. The whole variable domain, filled in from reference TRBV2 and TRBJ2-3, reads EPEVTQTPSHQVTQMGQEVILRCVPISNHLYFYWYRQILGQKVEFLVSFYNNEISEKSEIFDDQFSVERPDGSNFTLKIRSTKLEDSAMYFCASSRGGGTYTDTQYFGPGTRLTVL.

This clone was recorded at least ten times. The chain's CDR3 is CASSSGGELFF. Written as DNA, the CDR3 is TGTGCCAGCAGTTCGGGCGGGGAGCTGTTTTTT. The chain links TRBV5-4 to TRBJ2-2; D not resolved. The CDR3 has 11 residues. Trimming pared 5 bases from V and 7 bases from J, leaving 6 bases between. Germline CDR1 reads SGHNT; CDR2 reads YYREEE (reference sequence).

The chain recombines TRBV11-3 with TRBJ2-2, with a tentative D call TRBD2 (6 bases). Germline lookup yields CDR1 SGHNT and CDR2 YENEEA. V was trimmed by 5 bases and J by 4 bases, leaving 14 bases between them. The CDR3 is 15 residues long. The CDR3 nucleotides read TGTGCCAGCAGCCCCGGAACGCGGGGCACCGGGGAGCTGTTTTTT. Protein product: CASSPGTRGTGELFF.

This clone is a singleton in its sample. The chain carries TRBV27 and TRBJ1-1; D may be TRBD1 (6 bases). CDR1 is MNHEY, CDR2 SMNVEV, per germline (reference sequence). The length of the CDR3 is 14 residues. V gave up 3 bases and J gave up 3 bases, with 11 bases separating them. CDR3: CASSLGRGYTEAFF. The CDR3 coding sequence is TGTGCCAGCAGTTTGGGCAGGGGCTACACTGAAGCTTTCTTT.

The V and J genes are TRBV6-2 or TRBV6-3 and TRBJ2-7; D may be TRBD1 (5 bases). The CDR3 is 16 residues long. With 2 bases removed from V and 0 bases from J, the gap between germline ends came to 14 bases. CDR1 is MNHEY, CDR2 SVGEGT, per germline. Written as DNA, the CDR3 is TGTGCCAGCAGTTACGCCAGACAGTTCCTCTCCTACGAGCAGTACTTC. This encodes CASSYARQFLSYEQYF.

In this sample, this clone turned up once. This chain connects TRBV5-4 to TRBJ1-2; no clear D gene. CDR3 size: 14 residues. The V and J ends lost 2 bases and 1 base respectively, with 9 bases between them. Germline CDR1 is SGHNT and CDR2 is YYREEE (reference sequence). The CDR3 reads CASSFDTHNYGYTF. The CDR3 DNA is TGTGCCAGCAGCTTTGACACCCATAACTATGGCTACACCTTC.

The rearrangement links TRBV19 to TRBJ2-7; TRBD2 might be the D (6 bases). The CDR3 is 13 amino acids. Per the germline V gene, CDR1 is LNHDA and CDR2 is SQIVND (reference sequence). V shed 4 bases and J shed 6 bases, with 13 bases lying between them. This CDR3 reads CASSTLRGTEQYF. The CDR3 DNA follows: TGTGCCAGTAGTACCCTCCGGGGGACCGAGCAGTACTTC.

The V and J genes are TRBV4-2 and TRBJ2-5; 14 bases match TRBD2. Germline V gives CDR1 LGHNA, CDR2 YNFKEQ. This CDR3 contains 16 residues. J gave up 5 bases and V 2 bases, and 4 bases lay outside the gene matches. CDR3 sequence reads: CASSQLGLAGEETQYF. CDR3 bases: TGTGCCAGCAGCCAACTGGGACTAGCGGGAGAGGAGACCCAGTACTTC.